Sequencing of this T cell receptor (beta chain) was carried out in a study of cytomegalovirus exposure and HLA in healthy donors. As for the study in general: Genetic ancestry analysis placed approximately 79% of the 300 to 500 donors that were genotyped in the Caucasian-associated cluster.

The study, taken as a whole, reports: For most subjects, TCR beta sequences were reported to predict HLA-A and HLA-B alleles with accuracy. A later analysis by the authors found several of the most significant clusters apparently linked to common viral pathogens. In an earlier analysis, most TCR beta V segments were productive about 87% or about 30% of the time.

This PCR relied on a set of 60 Vbeta primers and 13 Jbeta primers. Libraries were prepared by immunoSEQ multiplex PCR; TCRdb keeps only in-frame clonotypes and omits some of them. The repertoire shows approximately 130,000 clones; the top ten hold roughly 2%. CDR1 and CDR2 (germline): SGDLS, YYNGEE. V trimming: 3 bases; J trimming: 2 bases; junction bases outside the gene matches: 11. CDR3 length: 17 amino acids. Of note for this clone: Its antigen remains unidentified.

Sample: PBMCs. The sequence came from a woman aged 55-69 years in good health and CMV-seronegative. The rearrangement joins TRBV9 to TRBJ2-5; TRBD2 aligns across 9 bases. CDR3 in DNA: TGTGCCAGCAGCGATGGTGGGCGGGGGGGTCGACAAGAGACCCAGTACTTC. This translates into CASSDGGRGGRQETQYF.